This T cell receptor beta chain came from a study of cytomegalovirus exposure and HLA in healthy donors. Study-level findings and limits: The classifier reportedly diagnosed cytomegalovirus status with high sensitivity and specificity. Later, TCR association rates were found to vary by HLA locus, highest for DRB1 and lowest for HLA-C.

The germline V gene has CDR1 SGHNT and CDR2 YYREEE (reference sequence). The CDR3 has 13 amino acids. V lost 3 bases to trimming and J lost 0 bases, with 7 bases between them. This PCR relied on a set of 60 Vbeta primers and 13 Jbeta primers. Profiled with immunoSEQ multiplex PCR; TCRdb holds only in-frame clones, not every one. The repertoire consists of fewer than 120,000 clones, with 65% to 80% occurring once and the leading ten covering over 2.5%. About this clone itself: Its specificity is not known.

The clonotype originates from a woman aged 55-69 years in good health and CMV-seropositive. This chain connects TRBV5-4 to TRBJ2-7; D gene uncertain. Sequences were obtained from PBMCs. The DNA of the CDR3 is TGTGCCAGCAGCTCGTCCAGCTCCTACGAGCAGTACTTC. Translation gives CASSSSSSYEQYF.